The clone carrying this T cell receptor (beta chain) has only a few counts. Using its own MiXCR run on the 5' RACE reads, TCRdb lists one record per CDR3 protein. The sample lists just under 65,000 distinct CDR3 sequences, 20% to 25% occurring once. This CDR3 contains 10 residues. The germline CDR1 and CDR2 sequences are MNHEY and SVGEGT. V gave up 10 bases and J gave up 11 bases, with 12 bases separating them. V usage is TRBV6-2 or TRBV6-3 and J usage is TRBJ2-1; unclear D gene. The sequence was collected from a female donor with breast cancer. The source material was memory CD4+ T cells sorted from a lymph node. Subset of the sample: memory CD4+ T cells, CD4+CD45RO+CD25-. In DNA, the CDR3 is TGTGCCACGTACTCGGTCCAGCAGTTCTTC. The encoded protein is CATYSVQQFF.